This T cell receptor beta chain originates from a study of blood T cell repertoires in COVID-19. About the study: From the United States, Italy and Spain came samples of acute and convalescent COVID-19. T cells, B-cell-depleted T cells, or PBMCs provided the cDNA or gDNA that served as material.

The CDR3 is made up of 13 amino acids. Germline CDR1 is MDHEN and CDR2 is SYDVKM. The V gene end was trimmed by 3 bases and the J gene end by 8 bases; junction bases not matched to a gene: 4. Methods used by the authors: Reference gene primer amplification gave estimated nucleated cell counts. Libraries were prepared by immunoSEQ multiplex PCR; TCRdb keeps only in-frame clonotypes and omits some of them. The V and J calls and clone size are taken from that table; D and trimming were inferred from the DNA. The sample contains fewer than 40,000 clones, 70% to 80% of which appear only once. Input material: peripheral blood. The receptor was isolated from a man in his 60s with active COVID-19. J is TRBJ1-2 and V is TRBV28; 9 nucleotides match TRBD1. The CDR3 DNA is TGTGCCAGCAGTTTGGCGGGACAGGGCGGCTACACCTTC. Its translation is CASSLAGQGGYTF.